This is a list of T cell receptor beta chains from one sample in a study of cytomegalovirus exposure and HLA in healthy donors. Sequencing was performed with immunoSEQ multiplex PCR; in TCRdb, only in-frame clones are kept and a portion is missing. The sample shows under 95,000 clones, 7.6% of them seen only once. Material: PBMCs. The receptors come from a man between 50 and 59 years old in good health and CMV-seronegative. CDR3s include the opening cysteine and the closing phenylalanine or tryptophan. D genes are given only for firm matches. Clone sizes are given selectively: once, few, many, or a class where the clone is expanded.

j_gene: TRBJ1-2; v_gene: TRBV11-1; abundance: few; d_gene: TRBD1; CDR3nt: TGTGCCAGCAGCGACAGGGGGTTAGGCGGCTACACCTTC; CDR3aa: CASSDRGLGGYTF
j_gene: TRBJ2-7; v_gene: TRBV11-1; abundance: .; d_gene: .; CDR3nt: TGTGCCAGCAGTCTTAGTTATGTAACTACTCCTCCGTATTGCGGGCAGTACTTC; CDR3aa: CASSLSYVTTPPYCGQYF
j_gene: TRBJ2-1; v_gene: TRBV28; abundance: few; d_gene: TRBD2; CDR3nt: TGTGCCAGCAGTGTAGCGGGAGTCTACTACAATGAGCAGTTCTTC; CDR3aa: CASSVAGVYYNEQFF
j_gene: TRBJ1-4; v_gene: TRBV19; abundance: few; d_gene: .; CDR3nt: TGTGCCAGTAGTCACCCGCGCTCTGCAACTAATGAAAAACTGTTTTTT; CDR3aa: CASSHPRSATNEKLFF
j_gene: TRBJ1-4; v_gene: TRBV5-6; abundance: few; d_gene: .; CDR3nt: TGTGCCAGCAGCCCCACGGGTCGGAATGAAAAACTGTTTTTT; CDR3aa: CASSPTGRNEKLFF
j_gene: TRBJ2-7; v_gene: TRBV10-2; abundance: .; d_gene: .; CDR3nt: TGCGCCAGCAGTGAGAGGTGGGACATGTGGCAGCAGTACTTC; CDR3aa: CASSERWDMWQQYF
j_gene: TRBJ2-7; v_gene: TRBV5-4; abundance: .; d_gene: TRBD2; CDR3nt: TGTGCCAGCAGCTCCAGCGGGAGTTCCTACGAGCAGTACTTC; CDR3aa: CASSSSGSSYEQYF
j_gene: TRBJ2-5; v_gene: TRBV5-1; abundance: few; d_gene: TRBD2; CDR3nt: TGCGCCAGCAGCTTAGCGGGGGCAGAGACCCAGTACTTC; CDR3aa: CASSLAGAETQYF
j_gene: TRBJ2-2; v_gene: TRBV19; abundance: .; d_gene: TRBD2; CDR3nt: TGTGCCAGTAGTATAGATTGGACTAGCGGACTATGGAACACCGGGGAGCTGTTTTTT; CDR3aa: CASSIDWTSGLWNTGELFF
j_gene: TRBJ2-7; v_gene: TRBV5-4; abundance: few; d_gene: .; CDR3nt: TGTGCCAGCAGCTCGAACCGGGAAGACGAGCAGTACTTC; CDR3aa: CASSSNREDEQYF
j_gene: TRBJ2-5; v_gene: TRBV19; abundance: .; d_gene: TRBD1; CDR3nt: TGTGCCAGTAGTATGGGACAGGGGAAGAGAGAGACCCAGTACTTC; CDR3aa: CASSMGQGKRETQYF
j_gene: TRBJ1-5; v_gene: TRBV28; abundance: few; d_gene: .; CDR3nt: TGTGCCAGCAGTTTAAGCGGGGCGCATCAGCCCCAGCATTTT; CDR3aa: CASSLSGAHQPQHF
j_gene: TRBJ2-5; v_gene: TRBV7-2; abundance: .; d_gene: TRBD2; CDR3nt: TGTGCCAGCAGCTTAATGGGCGGGAGGGAGGGTCAAGAGACCCAGTACTTC; CDR3aa: CASSLMGGREGQETQYF
j_gene: TRBJ1-2; v_gene: TRBV18; abundance: .; d_gene: .; CDR3nt: TGTGCCAGCTCTCCCGGGACTTTGGGCTACACCTTC; CDR3aa: CASSPGTLGYTF
j_gene: TRBJ1-1; v_gene: TRBV6-1; abundance: .; d_gene: TRBD1; CDR3nt: TGTGCCAGCAGTGATTTGGGACACAGGGGGCGTGTTATCCCTGAAGCTTTCTTT; CDR3aa: CASSDLGHRGRVIPEAFF
j_gene: TRBJ2-5; v_gene: TRBV27; abundance: few; d_gene: .; CDR3nt: TGTGCCAGCAGCTCCCTTGTAACCGTCCGGGAGACCCAGTACTTC; CDR3aa: CASSSLVTVRETQYF
j_gene: TRBJ2-7; v_gene: TRBV2; abundance: .; d_gene: .; CDR3nt: TGTGCCAGCAGTACCCCTGACACGATTAACTACGAGCAGTACTTC; CDR3aa: CASSTPDTINYEQYF
j_gene: TRBJ1-5; v_gene: TRBV7-9; abundance: few; d_gene: .; CDR3nt: TGTGCCAGCAGCTCCAGGGAATACCAGCCCCAGCATTTT; CDR3aa: CASSSREYQPQHF
j_gene: TRBJ1-1; v_gene: TRBV19; abundance: .; d_gene: .; CDR3nt: TGTGCCAGTAGTATCTTCGATGGCATGAACACTGAAGCTTTCTTT; CDR3aa: CASSIFDGMNTEAFF
j_gene: TRBJ2-2; v_gene: TRBV5-1; abundance: .; d_gene: .; CDR3nt: TGCGCCAGCAGCTTCCGTTCACCGGGGACCGGGGAGCTGTTTTTT; CDR3aa: CASSFRSPGTGELFF
j_gene: TRBJ2-7; v_gene: TRBV2; abundance: .; d_gene: TRBD1; CDR3nt: TGTGCCAGCAGGGCCGGGACAGGGGGCTCCTACGAGCAGTACTTC; CDR3aa: CASRAGTGGSYEQYF
j_gene: TRBJ2-3; v_gene: TRBV5-5; abundance: .; d_gene: .; CDR3nt: TGTGCCAGCAGCGGCATGGTCCCCGATACGCAGTATTTT; CDR3aa: CASSGMVPDTQYF
j_gene: TRBJ1-6; v_gene: TRBV27; abundance: .; d_gene: TRBD1; CDR3nt: TGTGCCAGCAGTTCGGGACAGGAGCATAATTCACCCCTCCACTTT; CDR3aa: CASSSGQEHNSPLHF
j_gene: TRBJ2-5; v_gene: TRBV28; abundance: .; d_gene: TRBD2; CDR3nt: TGTGCCAGCAGTTTATTGACGGGGGGTCGAGAGACCCAGTACTTC; CDR3aa: CASSLLTGGRETQYF
j_gene: TRBJ2-5; v_gene: TRBV7-8; abundance: .; d_gene: .; CDR3nt: TGTGCCAGCAGCTTAAATAGTAGGAGTCAGGAGACCCAGTACTTC; CDR3aa: CASSLNSRSQETQYF
j_gene: TRBJ2-1; v_gene: TRBV5-1; abundance: .; d_gene: .; CDR3nt: TGCGCCAGCAGCTTGGCGGAGGGGGGGCACAATGAGCAGTTCTTC; CDR3aa: CASSLAEGGHNEQFF
j_gene: TRBJ2-1; v_gene: TRBV5-1; abundance: .; d_gene: TRBD1; CDR3nt: TGCGCCAGCAGCTTGGCGGACAGGGTAATTGGGAATGAGCAGTTCTTC; CDR3aa: CASSLADRVIGNEQFF
j_gene: TRBJ2-2; v_gene: TRBV19; abundance: .; d_gene: .; CDR3nt: TGTGCCAGTAGTCTCACAGGGGGGGCCACCGGGGAGCTGTTTTTT; CDR3aa: CASSLTGGATGELFF
j_gene: TRBJ2-6; v_gene: TRBV5-6; abundance: .; d_gene: .; CDR3nt: TGTGCCAGCAGCCCAGAAGGGGCCAACGTCCTGACTTTC; CDR3aa: CASSPEGANVLTF
j_gene: TRBJ1-5; v_gene: TRBV29-1; abundance: few; d_gene: TRBD1; CDR3nt: TGCAGCCCCCATTTGGGACAGGGAAAGCATTTT; CDR3aa: CSPHLGQGKHF
j_gene: TRBJ2-7; v_gene: TRBV7-8; abundance: few; d_gene: TRBD1; CDR3nt: TGTGCCAGCAGCTCTCACAGGGGGCGCCTTGAATACGAGCAGTACTTC; CDR3aa: CASSSHRGRLEYEQYF
j_gene: TRBJ2-7; v_gene: TRBV5-4; abundance: .; d_gene: TRBD1; CDR3nt: TGTGCCAGCAGCTTGCGGACAGGGGGTGCCTACGAGCAGTACTTC; CDR3aa: CASSLRTGGAYEQYF
j_gene: TRBJ2-5; v_gene: TRBV18; abundance: .; d_gene: .; CDR3nt: TGTGCCAGCTCACCATTCTCGGAGACCCAGTACTTC; CDR3aa: CASSPFSETQYF
j_gene: TRBJ2-3; v_gene: TRBV2; abundance: .; d_gene: TRBD2; CDR3nt: TGTGCCAGCAGGACTAGCGGGGGGGCCGGGAATACGCAGTATTTT; CDR3aa: CASRTSGGAGNTQYF